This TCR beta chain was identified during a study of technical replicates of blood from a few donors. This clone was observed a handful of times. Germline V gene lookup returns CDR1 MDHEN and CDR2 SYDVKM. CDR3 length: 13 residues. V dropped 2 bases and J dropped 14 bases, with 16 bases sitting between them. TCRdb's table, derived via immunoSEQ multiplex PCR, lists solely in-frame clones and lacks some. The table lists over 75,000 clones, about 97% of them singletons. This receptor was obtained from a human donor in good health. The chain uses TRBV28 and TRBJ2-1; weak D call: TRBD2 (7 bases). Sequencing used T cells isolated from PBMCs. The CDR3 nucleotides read TGTGCCAGCAGTTTAAGTGCGGGGGCGGGGAAGTTCTTC. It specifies CASSLSAGAGKFF.